The 19 T cell receptor beta chains below were found in one sample sequenced in a study of vaccination and CD4 T cells after COVID-19. For these TCRs, the target antigens are not known. Cultured CD4+ T cells had their DNA profiled by the Oncomine TCR Beta short-read assay. TCRdb re-analysed the PCR reads in MiXCR, keeping a single row per CDR3 protein. The sample includes roughly 19,000 distinct CDR3 sequences, roughly three fifths of them seen just once. The treatment denotes: roughly 10-day PBMC culture with coronavirus spike peptide pools or control peptides (ViraFEST assay). The specimen sequenced was CD4+ T cells from blood, cultured in vitro. These receptors were taken from a human donor who had recovered from COVID-19.

The rearrangement uses TRBV19 and TRBJ2-2; D is undetermined. V was cut by 3 bases and J by 0 bases, with 8 bases left in between. The CDR3 covers 15 residues. In germline, CDR1 is LNHDA, CDR2 SQIVND (reference sequence). The CDR3 loop is CASSMADANTGELFF. Here the CDR3 DNA reads TGTGCCAGTAGTATGGCGGACGCGAACACCGGGGAGCTGTTTTTT.

DNA of the CDR3: TGTGCCACCATCCCCGCGGAAATGAAGGATTCGGGCACTGAAGCTTTCTTT. It specifies CATIPAEMKDSGTEAFF. This rearrangement joins TRBV21-1 to TRBJ1-1. TRBV21-1 has pseudogene status. CDR3 length: 17 residues.

The V call is TRBV3-1, the J call TRBJ2-7; TRBD2 aligns across 10 bases. Germline loops: CDR1 LGHDT, CDR2 YNNKEL (reference sequence). This CDR3 has 17 amino acids. V dropped 2 bases and J dropped 8; count of bases not matched to a gene: 15. Here the CDR3 DNA reads TGTGCCAGCAGCCAACCTTCACTAGCGGGGCGCCTTGGGCAGCAGTACTTC. Protein product: CASSQPSLAGRLGQQYF.

The chain combines TRBV7-3 with TRBJ1-3; D is undetermined. Germline V gene data show CDR1 as SGHTA and CDR2 as FQGTGA. Trimming pared 3 bases from V and 0 bases from J, leaving 9 bases between. The CDR3 runs to 15 residues. The CDR3 region has the DNA TGTGCCAGCAGCTTGGGCTCAAGCTCTGGAAACACCATATATTTT. Translated, it gives CASSLGSSSGNTIYF.

The chain has TRBV27 and TRBJ2-2; 8 nucleotides line up with TRBD1. From germline, CDR1 is MNHEY and CDR2 SMNVEV (reference sequence). The CDR3 covers 16 residues. The V segment lost 5 bases and the J segment 6 bases; nucleotides outside the gene matches: 11. The CDR3 bases are TGTGCCAGCAGTCCCTCCCGCAGGGGGCGGTCCGGGGAGCTGTTTTTT. Encoded protein: CASSPSRRGRSGELFF.

The V call is TRBV7-9, the J call TRBJ2-5; 11 nucleotides align to TRBD2. The trim removed 7 bases at V and 2 bases at J, leaving 6 bases unmatched. Germline V gene data show CDR1 as SEHNR and CDR2 as FQNEAQ (reference sequence). The CDR3 spans 15 residues. The CDR3 sequence: CASTLVAGGQETQYF. In DNA form, the CDR3 reads TGTGCCAGCACCTTGGTAGCGGGGGGGCAAGAGACCCAGTACTTC.

This clonotype has only one observation. The chain carries TRBV6-5 and TRBJ1-2; perhaps TRBD1 as D (6 bases). Germline V lookup: CDR1 MNHEY, CDR2 SVGAGI. With 2 bases removed from V and 4 bases from J, the gap between germline ends came to 14 bases. The CDR3 runs to 15 residues. CDR3 nucleotides: TGTGCCAGCAGTTACGAGGGGGGCGCATCCTATGGCTACACCTTC. Translating it yields CASSYEGGASYGYTF.

The J gene is TRBJ2-2, the V gene TRBV2; TRBD1 agrees at 9 bases. Per germline, CDR1 SNHLY and CDR2 FYNNEI. Germline trimming cut 7 bases from V and 5 bases from J; bases unmatched to any gene: 5. The CDR3 extends over 14 amino acids. This CDR3 reads CASIGTGWTGELFF. CDR3 sequence (DNA): TGTGCCAGCATCGGGACAGGGTGGACCGGGGAGCTGTTTTTT.

V is TRBV7-2 and J is TRBJ1-1; 9 nucleotides agree with TRBD1. With 4 bases clipped from V and 1 base from J, the junction kept 4 bases outside the gene matches. Looked up from germline, CDR1 is SGHTA and CDR2 is FQGNSA. The CDR3 extends over 15 amino acids. CDR3 sequence: CASSSQGAQNTEAFF. The CDR3, as DNA: TGTGCCAGCAGCTCACAGGGGGCTCAGAACACTGAAGCTTTCTTT. The complete variable domain, with remaining parts taken from reference TRBV7-2 and TRBJ1-1, reads GAGVSQSPSNKVTEKGKDVELRCDPISGHTALYWYRQSLGQGLEFLIYFQGNSAPDKSGLPSDRFSAERTGGSVSTLTIQRTQQEDSAVYLCASSSQGAQNTEAFFGQGTRLTVV.

The chain employs TRBV11-1 and TRBJ2-7; either TRBD1 or TRBD2 may supply D (6 bases each). Germline CDR1 and CDR2: SGHAT and FQDESV (reference sequence). Trimming left V 5 bases short and J 3 bases short, with 17 bases between. CDR3 length: 15 residues. In nucleotides, the CDR3 is TGTGCCAGCAGCCCCAGGCGGGGACACAACTACGAGCAGTACTTC. This gives the protein CASSPRRGHNYEQYF.

This chain connects TRBV5-1 to TRBJ2-7, with 8 positions matching TRBD2. The J segment lost 0 bases and the V segment lost 7 bases, leaving 9 bases of the junction unmatched. The germline V gene encodes CDR1 SGHRS and CDR2 YFSETQ. This CDR3 is built from 15 residues. The CDR3 region has the DNA TGCGCCAGCGCGACGGGGGGGACGGACTCCTACGAGCAGTACTTC. This encodes CASATGGTDSYEQYF.

The V call is TRBV18, the J call TRBJ1-2; no clear D gene. Germline V CDR1 and CDR2: KGHSH, LQKENI. Trimming took 4 bases from V and 8 from J, leaving 8 bases between them. This CDR3 has 11 residues. CDR3 region: CASSQGGGYTF. The CDR3 DNA is TGTGCCAGCTCACAAGGTGGGGGCTACACCTTC.

The V call is TRBV20-1, the J call TRBJ2-7; D gene ambiguous. The V gene's germline CDR1 is DFQATT and CDR2 SNEGSKA (reference sequence). This CDR3 spans 14 amino acids. V dropped 3 bases and J dropped 2 bases, with 14 bases sitting between them. The CDR3 sequence is CSASLQVPPYEQYF. CDR3 nucleotide sequence: TGCAGTGCTAGTCTCCAAGTACCTCCCTACGAGCAGTACTTC.

CDR3 nucleotide sequence: TGTGCCACCAGAGGCGAGTGGAGGGGTGAGCAGTTCTTC. Protein sequence: CATRGEWRGEQFF. J is TRBJ2-1 and V is TRBV15; maybe TRBD2 (6 bases). The ends were cut back, 6 bases at V and 9 bases at J, with 15 bases in the middle. CDR3 length: 13 amino acids. Germline V gives CDR1 LNHNV, CDR2 YYDKDF (reference sequence).

The gene calls are TRBV20-1 and TRBJ2-7, with TRBD2 matching over 7 bases. CDR1 is DFQATT, CDR2 SNEGSKA, per germline (reference sequence). V trimming: 7 bases; J trimming: 5 bases; junction bases outside the gene matches: 20. The CDR3 runs 16 residues. The CDR3 loop is CSVQVAGGIGTHEQYF. CDR3 nucleotide sequence: TGCAGTGTCCAGGTAGCGGGTGGGATTGGGACCCACGAGCAGTACTTC.

CDR3 protein: CASSLASGPYEQYF. The DNA of the CDR3 is TGTGCCAGCAGCCTGGCTAGCGGGCCCTACGAGCAGTACTTC. The chain couples TRBV7-6 to TRBJ2-7; 8 bases align to TRBD2. In germline, CDR1 is SGHVS, CDR2 FNYEAQ. Trimming cost V 5 bases and J 2 bases; bases outside gene matches: 5. This CDR3 has 14 amino acids.

Concerning this clonotype: A read error may produce the germline difference seen at one junction end. The chain recombines TRBV7-7 with TRBJ2-3, with 11 bases matching TRBD1. The CDR3 length is 13 residues. Per the germline V gene, CDR1 is SSHAT and CDR2 is FNYEAQ (reference sequence). This chain's CDR3 is CASSPGIGQGANF. The CDR3 DNA is TGTGCTAGCAGCCCAGGGATTGGACAGGGGGCTAATTTT.

The gene calls are TRBV11-3 and TRBJ1-1; D might be TRBD1 (6 bases). V lost 5 bases and J lost 1, with 8 bases in between. Germline V gene lookup returns CDR1 SGHNT and CDR2 YENEEA. CDR3 length: 13 residues. The CDR3: CASSVRGNTEAFF. The CDR3 DNA reads TGTGCCAGCAGCGTCAGGGGGAACACTGAAGCTTTCTTT.

A few counts support this clonotype. The chain combines TRBV14 with TRBJ1-1; 8 bases line up with TRBD1. The CDR3 has 17 residues. Germline V gene data show CDR1 as SGHDN and CDR2 as FVKESK. Germline trimming cut 4 bases from V and 3 bases from J; bases unmatched to any gene: 13. The CDR3 region has the DNA TGTGCCAGCAGCCCCATGGGCAGGGGGCGAACCTACACTGAAGCTTTCTTT. Encoded protein: CASSPMGRGRTYTEAFF.